This TCR beta chain came from a study of T-cell reconstitution after alpha-beta-depleted transplantation in children. CDR3 size: 14 residues. The germline V gene encodes CDR1 MGHRA and CDR2 YSYEKL. The authors prepared the TCRbeta library with unique molecular identifiers. One entry per CDR3 protein, called by TCRdb with MiXCR from the PCR reads. The sample includes around 700,000 distinct CDR3 sequences, less than 15% of them seen just once. To note about this clonotype: The antigen remains undetermined. It may be a read error: a sequence one base away is much more abundant.

Notes on the study in general: From surviving recipient T cells and thymic progenitors came the high day-60 TCRbeta diversity observed in some patients. Reportedly, alpha-beta T cells present about two months post-transplant originated from several hundred expanded clones of graft origin. A year post-transplant, T-cell counts and diversity derived mostly from newly produced T cells.

The sample consisted of PBMCs, taken before TCRalphabeta/CD19-depleted stem cell transplant. The V and J genes are TRBV4-1 and TRBJ1-4; 9 bases are a match to TRBD1. This TCR was sampled from a girl aged 2 to 10 with congenital amegakaryocytic thrombocytopenia, due to receive a stem cell transplant. The CDR3: CASSPGQGGEKLSF. DNA for the CDR3: TGCGCCAGCAGCCCGGGACAGGGTGGTGAAAAACTGTCTTTT.